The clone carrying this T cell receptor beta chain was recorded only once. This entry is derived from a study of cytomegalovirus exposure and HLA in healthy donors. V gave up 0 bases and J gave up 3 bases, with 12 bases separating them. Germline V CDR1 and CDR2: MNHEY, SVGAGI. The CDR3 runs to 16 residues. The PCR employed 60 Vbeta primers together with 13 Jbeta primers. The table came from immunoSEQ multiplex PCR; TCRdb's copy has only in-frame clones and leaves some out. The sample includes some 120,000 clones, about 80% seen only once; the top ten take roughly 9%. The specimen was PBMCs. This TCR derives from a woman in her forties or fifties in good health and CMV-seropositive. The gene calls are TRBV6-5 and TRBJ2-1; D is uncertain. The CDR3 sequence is CASSYSALVLYNEQFF. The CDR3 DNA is TGTGCCAGCAGTTACTCGGCCCTAGTCCTCTACAATGAGCAGTTCTTC.